The source of this TCR beta chain is a study of T cells after yellow fever vaccination. Via MiXCR, TCRdb re-called the 5' RACE reads, giving one row per CDR3 protein. The sample holds hundreds of thousands of distinct CDR3 sequences, 17% seen once. The sequenced sample was PBMCs, obtained about 5 days after the first yellow fever vaccination. The source of this sequence is a man aged 18-30 years who received the YFV17D yellow fever vaccine.

The CDR3 loop reads CASSLDDYSNQPQHF. The DNA for the CDR3 is TGTGCCAGCAGCCTCGACGATTATAGCAATCAGCCCCAGCATTTT. The chain joins TRBV7-2 to TRBJ1-5; D is undetermined. The CDR3 runs 15 residues. CDR1 and CDR2 from the germline V gene are SGHTA and FQGNSA. Trimming removed 5 bases at V and 0 bases at J, with 11 bases between.